This TCR beta chain was captured in a study of a mutant IDH1 vaccine in newly diagnosed glioma. Turning to the study itself: Patients got radiotherapy, temozolomide, or both beforehand, and most got both.

Study results and caveats: Pseudoprogression looked unconnected to shifts in top peripheral T cell clonotypes. Of all patients, about 93% showed vaccine-induced immune responses.

Described time point: baseline, week 1 (first vaccination visit). The treatment was: pre-vaccination baseline after standard-of-care therapy. Those who donated had recent WHO grade 3 or 4 IDH1-mutant, ATRX-lost astrocytomas. This table comes from immunoSEQ multiplex PCR, and its TCRdb copy is limited to in-frame clones, with some not included. The repertoire holds tens of thousands of clones, with 79% as singletons. Turning to this clone: What it binds is unknown.

Sample: PBMCs, taken from a glioma patient treated with radiotherapy, temozolomide or both. The TCR originated in a man aged 50 to 59 with glioma.

The CDR3 region is CATKNGDQPQHF. Here the CDR3 DNA reads TGTGCCACCAAGAACGGGGATCAGCCCCAGCATTTT. The chain combines TRBV6-5 with TRBJ1-5; D is ambiguous. The CDR3 runs 12 residues. V was clipped by 10 bases and J by 5 bases, with 12 bases between them. Germline-derived CDR1 and CDR2 are MNHEY and SVGAGI.